This T cell receptor beta chain was retrieved from a study of blood T cells in healthy people across ages (dated by TCRdb to 2013 to 2016). The study in broad terms: In model experiments, roughly one uniquely barcoded TCR beta cDNA molecule per two T cells was captured by template switching. To avoid experimental bias, donors of different ages were spread randomly across the sequencing lanes. Age-related changes in TCR beta repertoire diversity were measured in the study by deep sequencing normalized with unique cDNA molecular identifiers. Four age groups were formed from the donors: young (average roughly 16 years), middle-aged (approximately 39), aged (roughly 59) and long-lived (less than 85). Using the same blood draw, the study looked at two additional independent replicas of 1 million unique cDNA reads for two donors, one aged 18 to 30 and the other aged 80 or older.

The receptor library was made with 5' RACE. The data were produced on an Illumina HiSeq 2500. A second PCR of about 6 to 12 cycles was run with a J-beta primer mix and a sample-barcoded 5' primer. Each TCR beta cDNA molecule received a unique molecular identifier from a template-switch 5' adaptor carrying 12 random nucleotides. Each sample yielded at least 2.5 million CDR3-containing paired-end reads. First-strand cDNA was synthesized from all RNA with the Mint cDNA synthesis kit, primed by a TRBC-specific oligonucleotide. All cDNA was treated with uracil-DNA glycosylase and then went through a first 18-cycle PCR with the universal primers M1SS and BC2_uni_R. Regarding the original processing steps: For normalization, 1 million high-quality reads, each with a distinct molecular identifier, were randomly selected from each sample. Instead of being binned into consensus sequences, reads with shared molecular identifiers were discarded. CDR3 identification, clonotype clustering and error correction used MiTCR with a Q25 quality threshold and the strictest error-elimination algorithm. A nonparametric unseen species model using Euler transformation provided a lower-bound estimate of total TCR beta diversity. TCRdb redid the processing of the public reads, applying fastp at Q25 and MiXCR, and retained in-frame beta chains. Entries that share a CDR3 protein sequence are merged under the most common genes and DNA. In this record, the V and J calls reflect TCRdb's handling and not the investigators' own analysis. The sample table lists about 1.8 million distinct CDR3 sequences, about 50% of them with a count of one. The ten largest account for around 2.1% of the sample.

Summary of the overall study and its limitations: A strong correlation was found between observed TCR beta diversity and the percentage of naive T cells measured by flow cytometry. Compared with the aged group, the long-lived group had more naive CD4+ T cells, fewer expanded clones and increased TCR diversity, suggesting age selection. Estimates of total diversity based on one million sequenced T cells were considered lower bounds and underestimates. Conclusive comparison of naive and antigen-experienced compartments was prevented by the profiling of bulk unsorted PBMCs. Observed TCR beta diversity per million T cells fell roughly linearly with age, and a significant reduction was already apparent by age roughly 40. Because donor CMV infection status was unknown, age-related changes in expanded clonotypes were potentially confounded.

The donors were roughly 38 Caucasian individuals from Russia, aged 6 to 90 years, who were systemically healthy. Each donor gave about 10 milliliters of peripheral blood, drawn into EDTA-treated Vacutainer tubes. Ficoll-Paque density-gradient centrifugation was used to isolate PBMCs, with at least 7 million per sample. Trizol reagent was used to extract total RNA from PBMCs, with at least 5.5 micrograms per sample. The percentages of naive CD45RAhigh/CD27high T cells were determined by flow cytometry on a PBMC aliquot from every donor. After removal of 7 bases from V and 4 bases from J, the junction retains 5 bases not matched to a gene. CDR1 ENHRY and CDR2 SYGVKD are derived from the germline V gene. Spanning cysteine to phenylalanine, the CDR3 consists of 15 amino acids. The kept DNA is CDR3 alone, 45 bases in frame from the first base. Points on this clonotype: There is no known antigen for this receptor. No per-base quality is available; no much larger clone lies one base away.

Material for sequencing was blood. The rearranged chain carries TRBV10-3 and TRBJ2-2; 11 of the junction bases match TRBD2. The sequence came from a woman aged 35 to 49 in good health. The DNA is as follows: TGTGCCATCATGGCTAGCGGGGGGAGCACCGGGGAGCTGTTTTTT. The resulting protein is CAIMASGGSTGELFF.